This TCR beta chain was captured in a study of spatial heterogeneity in lung cancer. Study-level background: Alpha-chain sequences were consistently detected in smaller numbers than beta-chain sequences.

In the library, each TCR cDNA molecule bore its own unique molecular identifier. TCRdb re-analysed the 5' RACE reads in MiXCR, keeping a single row per CDR3 protein. The sample records some 83,000 distinct CDR3 sequences, approximately 21% being singletons. This clonotype occurred a few times. Its antigen is currently unknown. The CDR3 runs to 14 residues. CDR1 and CDR2 (germline): SNHLY, FYNNEI. Trimming took 7 bases from V and 2 from J, leaving 15 bases between them. Noted time point: sample taken at primary tumor resection. Whole RNA was taken from tumor, nontumor lung or frozen PBMC; it was then sequenced unsorted. The donor group consisted of roughly 76 patients who had untreated, early-stage non-small cell lung cancer. General observations from the study: Follow-up blood showed ubiquitous expanded tumor TCRs less than blood at resection did.

The material sequenced was PBMCs, taken at surgery. The chain combines TRBV2 with TRBJ2-7, with D possibly TRBD2 on 6 matching bases. The origin of this receptor is a male donor with early-stage non-small cell lung cancer. DNA for the CDR3: TGTGCCAGCAACCCGCGCGGGGACGCCTACGAGCAGTACTTC. It specifies CASNPRGDAYEQYF.